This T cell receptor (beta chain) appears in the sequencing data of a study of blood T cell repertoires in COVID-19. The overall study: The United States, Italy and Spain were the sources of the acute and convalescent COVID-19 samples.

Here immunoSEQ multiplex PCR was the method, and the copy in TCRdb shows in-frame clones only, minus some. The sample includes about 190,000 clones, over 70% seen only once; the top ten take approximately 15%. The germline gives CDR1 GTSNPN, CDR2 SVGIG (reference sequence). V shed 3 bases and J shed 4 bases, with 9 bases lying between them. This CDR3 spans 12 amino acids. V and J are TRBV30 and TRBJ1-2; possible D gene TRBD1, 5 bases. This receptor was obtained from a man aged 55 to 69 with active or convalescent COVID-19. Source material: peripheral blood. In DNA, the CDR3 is TGTGCCTGGAGCCGGGGGATCTATGGCTACACCTTC. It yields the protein CAWSRGIYGYTF.